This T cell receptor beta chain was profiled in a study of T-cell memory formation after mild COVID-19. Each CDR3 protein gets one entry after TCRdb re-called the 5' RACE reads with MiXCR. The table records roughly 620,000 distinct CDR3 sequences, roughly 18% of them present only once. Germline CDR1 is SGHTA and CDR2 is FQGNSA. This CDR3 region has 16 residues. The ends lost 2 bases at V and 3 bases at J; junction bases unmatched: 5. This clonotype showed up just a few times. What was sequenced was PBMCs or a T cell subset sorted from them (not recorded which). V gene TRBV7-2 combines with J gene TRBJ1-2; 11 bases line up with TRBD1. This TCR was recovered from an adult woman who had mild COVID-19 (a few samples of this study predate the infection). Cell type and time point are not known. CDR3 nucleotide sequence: TGTGCCAGCAGCTTACGGACAGGGGGCTTTCACTATGGCTACACCTTC. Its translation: CASSLRTGGFHYGYTF.